This is a list of T cell receptor beta chains from one sample in a study of PD-L1 blockade in urothelial cancer. TCRdb's copy holds only in-frame clones and misses some; the assay was immunoSEQ multiplex PCR. In the table there are fewer than 50,000 clones, roughly nine tenths of which are singletons. The starting material was PBMCs, obtained around atezolizumab (anti-PD-L1) treatment. The receptors stem from a man in his fifties or sixties with urothelial cancer. CDR3s include the opening cysteine and the closing phenylalanine or tryptophan. A D gene is named only where the DNA matches it firmly. Only part of the rows carry a size: once, few, many, or a class if the clone is expanded.

NA	TRBD1	TRBV28	TRBJ2-4	TGTGCCAGCAGTTCCCCCGGGACAGGGAAAAACATTCAGTACTTC	CASSSPGTGKNIQYF
NA	NA	TRBV7-3	TRBJ2-2	TGTGCCAGCAGCTCACAGGGTTCCGGGGAGCTGTTTTTT	CASSSQGSGELFF
NA	TRBD1	TRBV7-2	TRBJ2-1	TGTGCCAGCAGCTCGCGGACAGGGTTGGGCAATGAGCAGTTCTTC	CASSSRTGLGNEQFF
NA	NA	TRBV7-2	TRBJ2-7	TGTGCCAGCAGCCAGGGGGGCCTTGGATCCTACGAGCAGTACTTC	CASSQGGLGSYEQYF
NA	NA	TRBV19	TRBJ1-1	TGTGCCAGTACCCTCCTCCCGGGTGAAGCTTTCTTT	CASTLLPGEAFF
NA	NA	TRBV6-5	TRBJ1-2	TGTGCCAGCAGTTACAGGCACAGGAACTATGGCTACACCTTC	CASSYRHRNYGYTF
NA	TRBD2	TRBV7-7	TRBJ2-3	TGTGCTAGCAGCTTAGGCGGGGGTGGCACAGATACGCAGTATTTT	CASSLGGGGTDTQYF
NA	NA	TRBV19	TRBJ1-4	TGTGCCAGTAGCGAGCCTTGGGGGCGCGGTGAAAAACTGTTTTTT	CASSEPWGRGEKLFF
NA	NA	TRBV7-3	TRBJ1-3	TGTGCCAGCAGCGCTACAGGGCCTGGAAACACCATATATTTT	CASSATGPGNTIYF
NA	TRBD1	TRBV5-1	TRBJ1-2	TGCGCCAGCAGCTTGGATCCCGGGACAGCCTATGGCTACACCTTC	CASSLDPGTAYGYTF
NA	TRBD1	TRBV11-2	TRBJ2-2	TGTGCCAGCAGCTTAAGGGGGCGGAACACCGGGGAGCTGTTTTTT	CASSLRGRNTGELFF
NA	NA	TRBV6-5	TRBJ1-5	TGTGCCAGCAGTTACTGGCGGAGCAATCAGCCCCAGCATTTT	CASSYWRSNQPQHF
NA	TRBD1	TRBV14	TRBJ1-1	TGTGCCAGCAGCCTGGACAGGGACACTGAAGCTTTCTTT	CASSLDRDTEAFF
NA	NA	TRBV7-9	TRBJ1-2	TGTGCCAGCAGCTTAGAAGGTGCCAGACTCTATGGCTACACCTTC	CASSLEGARLYGYTF
NA	NA	TRBV10-1	TRBJ1-1	TGCGCCAGCAGTGAGTCGACAGCGAACACTGAAGCTTTCTTT	CASSESTANTEAFF
NA	TRBD2	TRBV7-2	TRBJ2-7	TGTGCCAGCAGCTTAGGACGAGGTAGCGGGCGAGGCGAGCAGTACTTC	CASSLGRGSGRGEQYF
NA	NA	TRBV18	TRBJ1-4	TGTGCCAGCTCCTACGGGACAAATGAAAAACTGTTTTTT	CASSYGTNEKLFF
NA	TRBD2	TRBV6-1	TRBJ2-7	TGTGCCAGCACCGCAAATGGCGGGGGCTACGAGCAGTACTTC	CASTANGGGYEQYF
NA	NA	TRBV6-1	TRBJ2-1	TGTGCCAGCAGTGAAAGGAGAAGCTCCTACAATGAGCAGTTCTTC	CASSERRSSYNEQFF
few	NA	TRBV7-2	TRBJ2-7	TGTGCCAGCAGTATAGCGACAGGAAGCTCCTACGAGCAGTACTTC	CASSIATGSSYEQYF
NA	NA	TRBV30	TRBJ1-4	TGTGCCTGGGAAAGGGGGGAAAAACTGTTTTTT	CAWERGEKLFF
NA	NA	TRBV5-1	TRBJ2-2	TGCGCCAGCAGCCCCCCCAGGGAAACCGGGGAGCTGTTTTTT	CASSPPRETGELFF
NA	TRBD1	TRBV30	TRBJ1-6	TGTGCCTGTACCGGGACAGGGCTATCCTATAATTCACCCCTCCACTTT	CACTGTGLSYNSPLHF